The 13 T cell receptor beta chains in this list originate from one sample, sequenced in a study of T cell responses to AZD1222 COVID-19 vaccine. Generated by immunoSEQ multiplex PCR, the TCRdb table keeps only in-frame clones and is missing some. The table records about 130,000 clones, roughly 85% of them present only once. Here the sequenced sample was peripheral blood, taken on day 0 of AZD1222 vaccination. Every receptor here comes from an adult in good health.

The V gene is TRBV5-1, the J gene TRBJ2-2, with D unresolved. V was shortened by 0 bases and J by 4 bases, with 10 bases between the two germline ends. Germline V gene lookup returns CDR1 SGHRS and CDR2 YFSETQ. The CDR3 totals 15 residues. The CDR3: CASSLAVSATGELFF. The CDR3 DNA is TGCGCCAGCAGCTTGGCTGTTTCGGCCACCGGGGAGCTGTTTTTT.

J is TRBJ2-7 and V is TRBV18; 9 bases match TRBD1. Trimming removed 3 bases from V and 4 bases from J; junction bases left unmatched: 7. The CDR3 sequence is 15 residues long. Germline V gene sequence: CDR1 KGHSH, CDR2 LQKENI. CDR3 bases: TGTGCCAGCTCACCGGCTGGACAGGGGAGATACGAGCAGTACTTC. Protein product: CASSPAGQGRYEQYF.

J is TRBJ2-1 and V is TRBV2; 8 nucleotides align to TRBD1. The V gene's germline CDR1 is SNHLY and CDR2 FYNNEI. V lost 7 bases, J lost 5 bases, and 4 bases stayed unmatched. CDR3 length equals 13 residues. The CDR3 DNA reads TGTGCCAGCACCGACAGGGGACACAATGAGCAGTTCTTC. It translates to CASTDRGHNEQFF. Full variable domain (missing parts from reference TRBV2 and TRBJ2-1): EPEVTQTPSHQVTQMGQEVILRCVPISNHLYFYWYRQILGQKVEFLVSFYNNEISEKSEIFDDQFSVERPDGSNFTLKIRSTKLEDSAMYFCASTDRGHNEQFFGPGTRLTVL.

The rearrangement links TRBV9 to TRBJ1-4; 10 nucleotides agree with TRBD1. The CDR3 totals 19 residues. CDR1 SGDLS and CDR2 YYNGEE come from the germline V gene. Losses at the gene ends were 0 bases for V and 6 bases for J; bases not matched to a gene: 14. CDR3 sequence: CASSVATGGLGSGDEKLFF. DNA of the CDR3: TGTGCCAGCAGCGTAGCGACAGGGGGCCTTGGATCCGGGGATGAAAAACTGTTTTTT.

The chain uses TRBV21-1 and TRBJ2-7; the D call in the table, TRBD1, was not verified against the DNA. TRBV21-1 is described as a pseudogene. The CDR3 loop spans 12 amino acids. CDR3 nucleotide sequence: TGTGCCAGCAGCGGGTCAGGGGGCAAGCAGTACTTC. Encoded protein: CASSGSGGKQYF.

The CDR3 DNA sequence: TGTGCCAGTAGTATCGACGGTCCTGGAGGGGCCAACGTCCTGACTTTC. This sequence encodes CASSIDGPGGANVLTF. The V and J genes are TRBV19 and TRBJ2-6; D remains unclear. This CDR3 is 16 amino acids long. Looked up from germline, CDR1 is LNHDA and CDR2 is SQIVND (reference sequence). Between the trimmed V and J ends, which lost 3 bases and 4 bases, there was a span of 13 bases.

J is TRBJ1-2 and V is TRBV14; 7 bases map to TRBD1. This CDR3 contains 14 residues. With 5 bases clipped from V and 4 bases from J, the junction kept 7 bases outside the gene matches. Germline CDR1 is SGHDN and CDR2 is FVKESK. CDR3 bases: TGTGCCAGCAGCTATTCGGACAGGACCTATGGCTACACCTTC. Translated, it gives CASSYSDRTYGYTF.

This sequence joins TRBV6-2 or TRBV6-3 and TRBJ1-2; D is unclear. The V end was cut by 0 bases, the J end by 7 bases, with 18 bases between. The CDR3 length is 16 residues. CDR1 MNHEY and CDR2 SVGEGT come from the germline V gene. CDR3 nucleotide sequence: TGTGCCAGCAGTTACTCGGGGTCAAGGGATCTCTCTGGCTACACCTTC. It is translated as CASSYSGSRDLSGYTF.

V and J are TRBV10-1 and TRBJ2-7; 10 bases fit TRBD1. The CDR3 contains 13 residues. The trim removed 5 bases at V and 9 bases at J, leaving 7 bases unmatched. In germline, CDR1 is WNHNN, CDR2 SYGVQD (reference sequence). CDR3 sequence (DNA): TGCGCCAGCAGTAACATCCGGGACAGGGGGCAGTACTTC. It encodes CASSNIRDRGQYF.

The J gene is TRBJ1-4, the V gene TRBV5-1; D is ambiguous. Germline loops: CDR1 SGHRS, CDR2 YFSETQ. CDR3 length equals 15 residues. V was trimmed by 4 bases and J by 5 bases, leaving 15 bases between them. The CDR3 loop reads CASSPTSDGNEKLFF. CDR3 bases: TGCGCCAGCAGCCCCACCAGCGACGGGAATGAAAAACTGTTTTTT.

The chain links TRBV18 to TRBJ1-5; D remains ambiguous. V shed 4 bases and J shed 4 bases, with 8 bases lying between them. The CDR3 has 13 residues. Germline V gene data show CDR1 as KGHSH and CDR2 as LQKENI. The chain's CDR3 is CASSRGMNQPQHF. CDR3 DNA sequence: TGTGCCAGCTCACGCGGGATGAATCAGCCCCAGCATTTT.

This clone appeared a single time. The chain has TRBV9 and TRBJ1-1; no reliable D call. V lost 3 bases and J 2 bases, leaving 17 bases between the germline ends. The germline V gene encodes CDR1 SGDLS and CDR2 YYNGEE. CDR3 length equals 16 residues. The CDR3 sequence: CASSDGRRIPNTEAFF. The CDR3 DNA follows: TGTGCCAGCAGCGACGGTAGGAGGATACCAAACACTGAAGCTTTCTTT.

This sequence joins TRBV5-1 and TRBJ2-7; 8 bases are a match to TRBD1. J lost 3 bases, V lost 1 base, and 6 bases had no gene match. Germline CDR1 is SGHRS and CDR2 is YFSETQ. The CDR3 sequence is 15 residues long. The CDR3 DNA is TGCGCCAGCAGCTTGTCCGGGACAGGCATCTACGAGCAGTACTTC. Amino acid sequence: CASSLSGTGIYEQYF.